The rows below give T cell receptor beta chains drawn from one sample of a study of control samples from healthy donors and cancer patients. Generated by immunoSEQ multiplex PCR, the TCRdb table keeps only in-frame clones and is missing some. The sample lists 100,000 to 150,000 clones, roughly nine tenths occurring once. Sequencing was carried out using blood. These receptors were collected from a woman between 18 and 29 years old in good health. Both conserved end residues are part of each CDR3. The D gene is left open where the match is weak. Rows give clone size only sometimes, using once, few, many, or a class for an expanded clone.

CDR3	DNA	J	D	size	V
CASSDSPGGATLAKNIQYF	TGTGCCAGCAGTGACTCGCCAGGGGGAGCCACTTTAGCCAAAAACATTCAGTACTTC	TRBJ2-4	TRBD1	NA	TRBV6-4
CASSQAGPGGGNSGNTIYF	TGCGCCAGCAGCCAAGCCGGCCCAGGGGGGGGGAACTCTGGAAACACCATATATTTT	TRBJ1-3	TRBD1	NA	TRBV4-3
CASSLGGGPEAFF	TGTGCCAGCAGCCTAGGGGGGGGTCCTGAAGCTTTCTTT	TRBJ1-1	NA	NA	TRBV5-4
CASSLLGLAGVGQNIQYF	TGCGCCAGCAGCTTGCTAGGACTAGCGGGGGTGGGCCAAAACATTCAGTACTTC	TRBJ2-4	TRBD2	NA	TRBV5-1
CASSSLQTYEQYF	TGTGCCAGCAGTTCGTTACAGACTTACGAGCAGTACTTC	TRBJ2-7	NA	NA	TRBV28
CASSPWDSRNEQFF	TGTGCCAGCAGTCCCTGGGACAGCCGCAATGAGCAGTTCTTC	TRBJ2-1	TRBD1	NA	TRBV28
CSVEKAVINTEAFF	TGCAGCGTCGAAAAGGCAGTTATCAACACTGAAGCTTTCTTT	TRBJ1-1	NA	NA	TRBV29-1
CATAPASGDQETQYF	TGTGCCACCGCTCCGGCTAGCGGGGACCAAGAGACCCAGTACTTC	TRBJ2-5	TRBD2	NA	TRBV24-1
CATGGYSGANVLTF	TGTGCCACGGGCGGGTACTCTGGGGCCAACGTCCTGACTTTC	TRBJ2-6	NA	NA	TRBV28
CAWSSGGETQYF	TGTGCCTGGTCTTCAGGGGGAGAGACCCAGTACTTC	TRBJ2-5	TRBD1	NA	TRBV30
CASRTGGGGYTF	TGTGCCAGCAGGACGGGCGGGGGCGGCTACACCTTC	TRBJ1-2	NA	NA	TRBV2
CASGLDPFYNSPLHF	TGTGCTAGTGGTTTGGACCCCTTTTATAATTCACCCCTCCACTTT	TRBJ1-6	NA	NA	TRBV12-5
CSVELGGDEQYF	TGCAGCGTTGAACTAGGCGGGGACGAGCAGTACTTC	TRBJ2-7	NA	NA	TRBV29-1
CASSLASEAFF	TGCGCCAGCAGCTTGGCGTCTGAAGCTTTCTTT	TRBJ1-1	NA	few	TRBV5-1
CAISESRNYGYTF	TGTGCCATCAGTGAATCCAGGAACTATGGCTACACCTTC	TRBJ1-2	NA	NA	TRBV10-3
CASRSTGTEAFF	TGTGCCAGCAGATCTACCGGCACTGAAGCTTTCTTT	TRBJ1-1	NA	NA	TRBV27
CASSFQGDGYTF	TGTGCCAGCAGCTTTCAGGGGGATGGCTACACCTTC	TRBJ1-2	TRBD1	NA	TRBV12-3/TRBV12-4
CAISPGTGLTDTQYF	TGTGCCATCAGCCCCGGGACAGGGTTGACAGATACGCAGTATTTT	TRBJ2-3	TRBD1	NA	TRBV10-3
CASSQDRGDRGNEQYF	TGCGCCAGCAGCCAAGATCGGGGGGACAGGGGTAACGAGCAGTACTTC	TRBJ2-7	TRBD1	NA	TRBV4-3
CASARGENEQFF	TGTGCTAGTGCTCGGGGGGAGAATGAGCAGTTCTTC	TRBJ2-1	TRBD2	NA	TRBV12-5
CATTPGQGPTDTQYF	TGTGCCACCACGCCGGGACAGGGCCCCACAGATACGCAGTATTTT	TRBJ2-3	TRBD1	NA	TRBV24-1
CASSLRGTGSSYNSPLHF	TGTGCCAGCAGTCTCCGGGGGACAGGGAGCTCCTATAATTCACCCCTCCACTTT	TRBJ1-6	TRBD1	NA	TRBV6-6
CASARLDTGELFF	TGCGCCAGCGCCAGACTAGACACCGGGGAGCTGTTTTTT	TRBJ2-2	NA	NA	TRBV5-1
CASRESYEQYF	TGTGCCAGCAGGGAGTCCTACGAGCAGTACTTC	TRBJ2-7	NA	NA	TRBV28
CSVGQTSGGTDTQYF	TGCAGCGTTGGGCAGACTAGCGGGGGCACAGATACGCAGTATTTT	TRBJ2-3	TRBD2	NA	TRBV29-1
CASRPTSGRVADTQYF	TGTGCCAGCAGACCGACTAGCGGGAGGGTCGCAGATACGCAGTATTTT	TRBJ2-3	TRBD2	NA	TRBV7-2
CASILPEQFSGARVNEQFF	TGTGCCAGCATTCTACCCGAACAGTTTAGTGGAGCCAGGGTCAATGAGCAGTTCTTC	TRBJ2-1	NA	NA	TRBV27
CASSSRLTDRQYF	TGTGCCAGCAGTTCCAGACTAACCGATCGGCAGTACTTC	TRBJ2-7	NA	NA	TRBV12-3/TRBV12-4
CASSQDTGVGANYGYTF	TGTGCCAGCAGCCAAGATACAGGGGTAGGAGCTAACTATGGCTACACCTTC	TRBJ1-2	TRBD1	NA	TRBV4-2
CASSATLERVTTGELFF	TGTGCCAGCAGCGCCACCTTAGAGCGGGTGACCACCGGGGAGCTGTTTTTT	TRBJ2-2	NA	NA	TRBV4-2
CASSMPNEQFF	TGTGCCAGCAGCATGCCGAATGAGCAGTTCTTC	TRBJ2-1	NA	NA	TRBV5-6
CAISTHGTRQETQYF	TGTGCCATCAGCACCCACGGGACACGGCAGGAGACCCAGTACTTC	TRBJ2-5	NA	once	TRBV10-3
CASSPGTGGLGTEAFF	TGCGCCAGCAGCCCCGGGACAGGGGGCTTGGGCACTGAAGCTTTCTTT	TRBJ1-1	TRBD1	NA	TRBV5-1
CASSTSGQVFF	TGTGCCAGCTCAACTAGCGGGCAGGTGTTCTTC	TRBJ2-1	TRBD2	NA	TRBV18